A single sample gave rise to the 22 T cell receptor beta chains below, sequenced in a study of T cell changes during pregnancy in multiple sclerosis. The assay was immunoSEQ multiplex PCR, and TCRdb's table has in-frame clones only and misses some. The repertoire holds more than 45,000 clones, with about 90% as singletons. Material: CD4+ T cells from peripheral blood mononuclear cells, obtained in the second trimester of pregnancy. Receptors originate from a female donor with multiple sclerosis, enrolled in a pregnancy study.

The chain uses TRBV7-6 and TRBJ2-3; TRBD1 might be the D (5 bases). Trimming shortened V by 2 bases and J by 2 bases, and 11 bases separated the two germline ends. Looked up from germline, CDR1 is SGHVS and CDR2 is FNYEAQ. The CDR3 totals 15 residues. In DNA form, the CDR3 reads TGTGCCAGCAGCTTAAACCCAGGGAACACAGATACGCAGTATTTT. This gives the protein CASSLNPGNTDTQYF.

The chain has TRBV13 and TRBJ2-3, with D possibly being TRBD1 (5 bases). Germline CDR1 reads PRHDT; CDR2 reads FYEKMQ (reference sequence). V was pared by 5 bases and J by 4 bases, with 13 bases between. The CDR3 consists of 14 residues. The chain's CDR3 is CASSTRQGSDTQYF. The CDR3 DNA follows: TGTGCCAGCAGCACCCGGCAGGGTTCAGATACGCAGTATTTT.

The CDR3 is CASSQEGGVTGELFF. CDR3 DNA sequence: TGCGCCAGCAGCCAAGAGGGCGGGGTAACCGGGGAGCTGTTTTTT. This chain joins TRBV4-1 and TRBJ2-2; a weak D match, TRBD2 (6 bases). The CDR3 has 15 amino acids. The V end was cut by 0 bases, the J end by 5 bases, with 10 bases between. From germline, CDR1 is MGHRA and CDR2 YSYEKL.

The chain carries TRBV19 and TRBJ1-1, with D hard to call. The V gene's germline CDR1 is LNHDA and CDR2 SQIVND (reference sequence). Between the trimmed V and J ends, which lost 5 bases and 1 base, there was a span of 8 bases. The CDR3 extends over 13 amino acids. CDR3 sequence (DNA): TGTGCCAGTAGTGATACTGCGAACACTGAAGCTTTCTTT. Encoded protein: CASSDTANTEAFF.

This chain uses TRBV6-1 with TRBJ1-1, with 7 bases that match TRBD1. Per the germline V gene, CDR1 is MNHNS and CDR2 is SASEGT. The CDR3 extends over 15 amino acids. V was pared by 4 bases and J by 1 base, with 6 bases of the junction left unmatched. CDR3 sequence: CASSGGTVQNTEAFF. The CDR3 DNA reads TGTGCCAGCAGTGGGGGGACAGTCCAGAACACTGAAGCTTTCTTT.

The chain has TRBV14 and TRBJ2-5; 7 bases fit TRBD1. The germline CDR1 and CDR2 sequences are SGHDN and FVKESK. This CDR3 has 14 residues. Trimming cost V 4 bases and J 7 bases; bases outside gene matches: 9. CDR3 nucleotide sequence: TGTGCCAGCAGCCCAACCCGAGGGGGCGGGACCCAGTACTTC. Its translation is CASSPTRGGGTQYF.

The rearrangement joins TRBV7-2 to TRBJ2-2; 12 bases match TRBD2. CDR1 SGHTA and CDR2 FQGNSA come from the germline V gene. Trimming removed 5 bases from V and 6 bases from J; junction bases left unmatched: 10. This CDR3 has 17 residues. CDR3 amino acids: CASSKTTSGGISGELFF. The CDR3, as DNA: TGTGCCAGCAGCAAAACGACTAGCGGGGGAATATCCGGGGAGCTGTTTTTT.

This sequence joins TRBV6-1 and TRBJ1-5; perhaps TRBD1 as D (5 bases). Trimming shortened V by 7 bases and J by 7 bases, and 17 bases separated the two germline ends. The CDR3 extends over 14 amino acids. Per the germline V gene, CDR1 is MNHNS and CDR2 is SASEGT. CDR3 DNA sequence: TGTGCCAGCAACCTAAGCAGGGTTAGGCAGCCCCAGCATTTT. This encodes CASNLSRVRQPQHF.

This rearrangement joins TRBV18 to TRBJ2-2, with no clear D. The CDR3 runs 14 residues. Germline V CDR1 and CDR2: KGHSH, LQKENI. V was shortened by 7 bases and J by 2 bases, with 11 bases between the two germline ends. The CDR3 DNA sequence: TGTGCCAGCTATGAGAGAGTTAACACCGGGGAGCTGTTTTTT. This codes for CASYERVNTGELFF.

V and J are TRBV5-4 and TRBJ1-2; 8 bases fit TRBD1. The trim removed 6 bases at V and 2 bases at J, leaving 6 bases unmatched. CDR1 and CDR2 from the germline V gene are SGHNT and YYREEE (reference sequence). The CDR3 runs to 14 residues. For the CDR3, the DNA is TGTGCCAGCACAATACAGGGGGGGAACTATGGCTACACCTTC. It translates to CASTIQGGNYGYTF.

The chain couples TRBV5-1 to TRBJ2-1; possible D gene TRBD2, 5 bases. CDR3 size: 12 residues. CDR1 and CDR2 (germline): SGHRS, YFSETQ. V lost 3 bases to trimming and J lost 5 bases, with 6 bases between them. Written as DNA, the CDR3 is TGCGCCAGCAGCTCCGGGAACAATGAGCAGTTCTTC. Its translation is CASSSGNNEQFF.

V and J are TRBV19 and TRBJ2-1; 16 bases agree with TRBD2. The germline gives CDR1 LNHDA, CDR2 SQIVND (reference sequence). Unmatched junction bases numbered 13, after V lost 5 bases and J lost 15 bases. This CDR3 is 16 amino acids long. CDR3 nucleotide sequence: TGTGCCAGTAGTGATCCGGGACTAGCGGGGGGGCTGTTGCCGTTCTTC. Its translation: CASSDPGLAGGLLPFF.

The CDR3 spells CSVGTDVYEQYF. In DNA, the CDR3 is TGCAGCGTTGGGACAGACGTCTACGAGCAGTACTTC. The J gene is TRBJ2-7, the V gene TRBV29-1; tentative D call: TRBD1 (6 bases). The ends were cut back, 4 bases at V and 3 bases at J, with 10 bases in the middle. Germline V lookup: CDR1 SQVTM, CDR2 ANQGSEA. The CDR3 contains 12 residues.

This clone showed up just once. This rearrangement joins TRBV18 to TRBJ2-3; D is unresolved. The CDR3 consists of 14 residues. V lost 3 bases and J lost 2, with 9 bases in between. Germline V CDR1 and CDR2: KGHSH, LQKENI. The CDR3 spells CASSPAEFTDTQYF. The CDR3 bases are TGTGCCAGCTCACCGGCGGAGTTCACAGATACGCAGTATTTT.

The chain uses TRBV19 and TRBJ2-4; TRBD1 is a possible D gene (6 bases). The ends were cut back, 3 bases at V and 0 bases at J, with 12 bases in the middle. Germline V lookup: CDR1 LNHDA, CDR2 SQIVND (reference sequence). The CDR3 spans 16 residues. DNA of the CDR3: TGTGCCAGTAGTATGCCGCAGGGGATAGCCAAAAACATTCAGTACTTC. Translating gives CASSMPQGIAKNIQYF.

This clone was counted once. This sequence joins TRBV4-1 and TRBJ2-3; D perhaps matches TRBD2 (6 bases). This CDR3 contains 13 residues. In germline, CDR1 is MGHRA, CDR2 YSYEKL. Trimming shortened V by 8 bases and J by 3 bases, and 12 bases separated the two germline ends. The CDR3 sequence: CASGGARTDTQYF. CDR3 bases: TGCGCCAGCGGAGGGGCGCGTACAGATACGCAGTATTTT.

The genes are TRBV29-1 and TRBJ2-2, with 7 bases lining up with TRBD1. The germline gives CDR1 SQVTM, CDR2 ANQGSEA. The CDR3 runs to 16 residues. Unmatched junction bases numbered 13, after V lost 4 bases and J lost 5 bases. The CDR3 sequence is CSVGGLEGGRTGELFF. DNA for the CDR3: TGCAGCGTTGGGGGATTGGAAGGGGGCAGGACCGGGGAGCTGTTTTTT.

The chain joins TRBV5-1 to TRBJ1-4, with 7 bases fitting TRBD1. With 2 bases clipped from V and 12 bases from J, the junction kept 13 bases outside the gene matches. CDR3 size: 15 residues. Germline CDR1 is SGHRS and CDR2 is YFSETQ. CDR3 DNA sequence: TGCGCCAGCAGCTTATATCCCGGGACAGAGAAAGAACTGTTTTTT. This gives the protein CASSLYPGTEKELFF.

This clone occurred once. The rearrangement links TRBV19 to TRBJ2-3; maybe TRBD2 (5 bases). V was trimmed by 3 bases and J by 0 bases, leaving 13 bases between them. CDR1 is LNHDA, CDR2 SQIVND, per germline (reference sequence). This CDR3 has 16 amino acids. The CDR3 reads CASSMDRLPSTDTQYF. In DNA form, the CDR3 reads TGTGCCAGTAGTATGGACCGACTACCTAGCACAGATACGCAGTATTTT.

The chain uses TRBV29-1 and TRBJ1-2; 8 bases map to TRBD1. V lost 3 bases, J lost 6 bases, and 6 bases stayed unmatched. The CDR3 consists of 13 residues. Germline assignment: CDR1 SQVTM and CDR2 ANQGSEA. The CDR3 coding sequence is TGCAGCGTTGATGACACAGGGGGTCATGGCTACACCTTC. Protein sequence: CSVDDTGGHGYTF. The full variable domain, its missing parts supplied by reference TRBV29-1 and TRBJ1-2, is SAVISQKPSRDICQRGTSLTIQCQVDSQVTMMFWYRQQPGQSLTLIATANQGSEATYESGFVIDKFPISRPNLTFSTLTVSNMSPEDSSIYLCSVDDTGGHGYTFGSGTRLTVV.

J is TRBJ2-5 and V is TRBV6-1, with D maybe TRBD2 (6 bases). The V gene lost 8 bases and the J gene lost 5 bases, with 15 bases spanning the gap. The CDR3 extends over 13 amino acids. The germline CDR1 and CDR2 sequences are MNHNS and SASEGT. The CDR3, as DNA: TGTGCCAGCGAAGTTGCGGGGCGGGAGACCCAGTACTTC. Its protein product is CASEVAGRETQYF.

This clone appeared once. The chain uses TRBV27 and TRBJ1-6; 8 nucleotides agree with TRBD1. The ends lost 4 bases at V and 11 bases at J; junction bases unmatched: 10. CDR1 MNHEY and CDR2 SMNVEV come from the germline V gene (reference sequence). The CDR3 has 15 residues. DNA for the CDR3: TGTGCCAGCAGTTCGTCGACAGGGGCAATTCCACCCCTCCACTTT. Encoded protein: CASSSSTGAIPPLHF.